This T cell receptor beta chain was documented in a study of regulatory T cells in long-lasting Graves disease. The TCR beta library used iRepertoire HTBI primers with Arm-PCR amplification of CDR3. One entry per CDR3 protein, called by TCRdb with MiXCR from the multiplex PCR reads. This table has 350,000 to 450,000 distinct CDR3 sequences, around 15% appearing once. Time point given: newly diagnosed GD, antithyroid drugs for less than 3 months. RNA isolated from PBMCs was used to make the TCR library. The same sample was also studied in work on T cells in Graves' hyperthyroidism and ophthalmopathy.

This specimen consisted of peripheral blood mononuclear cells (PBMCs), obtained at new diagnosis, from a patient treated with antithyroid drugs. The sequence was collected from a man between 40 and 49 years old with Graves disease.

The CDR3 loop reads CASSLLPSYEQYF. CDR3 nucleotide sequence: TGTGCCAGCAGCTTATTACCTTCCTACGAGCAGTACTTC. V gene TRBV7-6 combines with J gene TRBJ2-7; D is ambiguous. The CDR3 runs to 13 residues. V lost 2 bases, J lost 1 base, and 6 bases lay in between. Germline V gives CDR1 SGHVS, CDR2 FNYEAQ.